What follows are 17 T cell receptor beta chains derived from one specimen sequenced in a study of shared clonotypes between healthy human individuals. The table came from immunoSEQ multiplex PCR; TCRdb's copy has only in-frame clones and leaves some out. The data hold over a million clones, with around 74% observed a single time. Sample: memory CD4+ T cells sorted from blood. The subset: CD45RA-negative fraction. The receptor set was obtained from a man younger than 30 in good health.

V is TRBV4-1 and J is TRBJ1-2, with D possibly being TRBD1 (6 bases). Trimming removed 8 bases from V and 5 bases from J, with 18 bases in between. In germline, CDR1 is MGHRA, CDR2 YSYEKL. This CDR3 spans 14 amino acids. CDR3 in DNA: TGCGCCAGCTCCCCGGGGGCGGAGGGATATGGCTACACCTTC. This encodes CASSPGAEGYGYTF.

The CDR3 region is CASSESAGGAQETQYF. The CDR3 bases are TGTGCCAGCAGTGAGTCGGCAGGGGGCGCGCAAGAGACCCAGTACTTC. V usage is TRBV6-1 and J usage is TRBJ2-5, with 8 bases fitting TRBD1. J was trimmed by 2 bases and V by 3 bases; bases with no gene match: 8. This CDR3 is 16 amino acids long. CDR1 MNHNS and CDR2 SASEGT come from the germline V gene.

The rearrangement joins TRBV5-4 to TRBJ2-7, with TRBD1 matching over 8 bases. Germline CDR1 is SGHNT and CDR2 is YYREEE (reference sequence). The CDR3 loop spans 15 amino acids. The J segment lost 0 bases and the V segment lost 4 bases, leaving 6 bases of the junction unmatched. The CDR3 reads CASSEDRESSYEQYF. The CDR3 nucleotides read TGTGCCAGCAGCGAGGACAGGGAGTCCTCCTACGAGCAGTACTTC.

About this clone: This may arise from a read error, as a much more abundant clone is one base away. Other DNA sequences in this sample translate to the same CDR3. This chain connects TRBV2 to TRBJ2-7, with D unclear. Trimming pared 6 bases from V and 2 bases from J, leaving 5 bases between. CDR1 is SNHLY and CDR2 is FYNNEI in the germline V gene. This CDR3 has 11 amino acids. The CDR3: CASSLTYEQYF. CDR3 coding DNA: TGTGCCAGCAGCCTAACCTACGAGCAGTACTTC.

This chain links TRBV15 with TRBJ1-4, with D perhaps TRBD1 (5 bases). CDR3 length: 14 residues. Germline V gene data show CDR1 as LNHNV and CDR2 as YYDKDF (reference sequence). V dropped 5 bases and J dropped 1 base, with 8 bases sitting between them. CDR3 in amino acids: CATSRGGTNEKLFF. Written as DNA, the CDR3 is TGTGCCACCAGCCGCGGGGGAACTAATGAAAAACTGTTTTTT. The variable domain in full, with the rest retrieved from reference TRBV15 and TRBJ1-4, is DAMVIQNPRYQVTQFGKPVTLSCSQTLNHNVMYWYQQKSSQAPKLLFHYYDKDFNNEADTPDNFQSRRPNTSFCFLDIRSPGLGDTAMYLCATSRGGTNEKLFFGSGTQLSVL.

A word on this clone: Within the sample, other DNA sequences also encode this same CDR3. The chain employs TRBV18 and TRBJ2-7; D is possibly TRBD2 (6 bases). With 6 bases removed from V and 4 bases from J, the gap between germline ends came to 10 bases. There are 12 residues in the CDR3. Looked up from germline, CDR1 is KGHSH and CDR2 is LQKENI. The CDR3 reads CASSPAGYEQYF. The CDR3 DNA follows: TGTGCCAGCTCTCCCGCGGGGTACGAGCAGTACTTC.

V and J are TRBV4-3 and TRBJ2-1, with 9 nucleotides matching TRBD2. CDR3 length equals 15 residues. The germline CDR1 and CDR2 sequences are LGHNA and YSLEER. V lost 1 base, J lost 6 bases, and 4 bases stayed unmatched. The CDR3 DNA sequence: TGCGCCAGCAGCCAAGCCGGTAGCGGGAGCAATGAGCAGTTCTTC. Protein sequence: CASSQAGSGSNEQFF.

V usage is TRBV10-2 and J usage is TRBJ2-7; 7 positions match TRBD1. In germline, CDR1 is WSHSY, CDR2 SAAADI. Unmatched junction bases numbered 7, after V lost 11 bases and J lost 0 bases. CDR3 size: 13 residues. In DNA, the CDR3 is TGCGCCGTCCACCGGGACAGCTCCTACGAGCAGTACTTC. As protein: CAVHRDSSYEQYF.

The CDR3 loop reads CASSRDSMNTEAFF. The CDR3 DNA follows: TGCGCCAGCAGTCGGGACTCCATGAACACTGAAGCTTTCTTT. The chain has TRBV5-1 and TRBJ1-1, with D tentatively TRBD1 (5 bases). V was cut by 5 bases and J by 0 bases, with 11 bases left in between. From germline, CDR1 is SGHRS and CDR2 YFSETQ. The CDR3 contains 14 residues.

This clone was seen once. The chain uses TRBV5-1 and TRBJ1-1; 9 nucleotides match TRBD1. Germline V gene lookup returns CDR1 SGHRS and CDR2 YFSETQ. This CDR3 is built from 13 residues. With V trimmed by 8 bases and J by 4 bases, 6 bases remained unmatched. CDR3: CASKGQGSTEAFF. CDR3 coding DNA: TGCGCCAGTAAGGGACAGGGAAGCACTGAAGCTTTCTTT.

The chain is built from TRBV2 and TRBJ2-7; possible D gene TRBD1, 6 bases. CDR1 and CDR2 (germline): SNHLY, FYNNEI. CDR3 size: 14 residues. Deletions cut 4 bases from V and 4 bases from J, with 14 bases between. CDR3 amino acids: CASSVQGDHYEQYF. The DNA of the CDR3 is TGTGCCAGCAGTGTACAGGGTGACCATTACGAGCAGTACTTC.

This clone was counted ten times or more. The rearrangement links TRBV2 to TRBJ1-4; tentatively, D is TRBD1 (6 bases). CDR1 is SNHLY and CDR2 is FYNNEI in the germline V gene. CDR3 size: 13 residues. The germline V and J ends were trimmed by 6 bases and 4 bases, with 9 bases remaining between them. CDR3 in amino acids: CASSGDINEKLFF. Here the CDR3 DNA reads TGTGCCAGCAGCGGGGACATTAATGAAAAACTGTTTTTT.

This clone was seen many times. The chain is built from TRBV5-5 and TRBJ2-5; no clear D gene. The V gene lost 2 bases and the J gene lost 5 bases, with 16 bases spanning the gap. CDR3 length equals 15 residues. The germline gives CDR1 SGHKS, CDR2 YYEKEE (reference sequence). The CDR3 DNA is TGTGCCAGCAGCTTTCAAATCCTTGGTTCCGAGACCCAGTACTTC. Protein sequence: CASSFQILGSETQYF.

The V gene is TRBV21-1, the J gene TRBJ2-7; the table's D call of TRBD2 was not tested on the DNA. TRBV21-1 is designated a pseudogene. The CDR3 is 14 amino acids. The CDR3 bases are TGTGCCAGCAGCAAACCCAGAAGTGAGGACGAGCAGTACTTC. It is translated as CASSKPRSEDEQYF.

The V call is TRBV6-1, the J call TRBJ1-2, with D unresolved. This CDR3 spans 13 amino acids. Germline V gives CDR1 MNHNS, CDR2 SASEGT. V gave up 4 bases and J gave up 8 bases, with 14 bases separating them. CDR3 sequence reads: CASSGGGVRGYTF. In DNA, the CDR3 is TGTGCCAGCAGTGGTGGTGGGGTTCGCGGCTACACCTTC.

This chain connects TRBV5-1 to TRBJ2-5, with 9 nucleotides matching TRBD2. The CDR3 has 15 residues. CDR1 and CDR2 from the germline V gene are SGHRS and YFSETQ. V shed 5 bases, J shed 6 bases, and the junction held 11 bases outside the gene matches. CDR3 bases: TGCGCCAGCAGTGAAGCGGGGGGTCCTAGAAAGACCCAGTACTTC. As protein: CASSEAGGPRKTQYF.

As to this clone: Other DNA sequences in the sample encode the same CDR3. The chain carries TRBV20-1 and TRBJ2-1; no firm D call. Trimming stripped 3 bases from V and 6 bases from J, with 6 bases between. The germline gives CDR1 DFQATT, CDR2 SNEGSKA (reference sequence). The CDR3 has 11 amino acids. Written as DNA, the CDR3 is TGCAGTGCTAGTACGATCAATGAGCAGTTCTTC. Its protein product is CSASTINEQFF.